Listed here are 26 T cell receptor beta chains from one sample, sequenced in a study of beta chain features in type 1 diabetes. The whole isolated RNA underwent reverse transcription, so sequencing captured expressed TCRB transcripts. The table came from immunoSEQ multiplex PCR; TCRdb's copy has only in-frame clones and leaves some out. The profile shows 130,000 to 150,000 clones, about an eighth of them singletons. Their antigens are not known. Study-wide findings and caveats: TCRB CDR3s from Type 1 diabetes patients were moderately but significantly shorter in all four CD4+ subsets.

What was sequenced was central memory CD4+ T cells from blood. Receptor source: a man younger than 35 with type 1 diabetes.

This clone was picked up a small number of times. The chain couples TRBV27 to TRBJ2-5; 7 bases fit TRBD1. The CDR3 is 14 amino acids. Per the germline V gene, CDR1 is MNHEY and CDR2 is SMNVEV (reference sequence). V shed 4 bases, J shed 2 bases, and the junction held 4 bases outside the gene matches. The CDR3 loop is CASSSTGVQETQYF. The CDR3 coding sequence is TGTGCCAGCAGTTCAACAGGGGTTCAAGAGACCCAGTACTTC.

This clone was recorded a few times. A read error may explain this, as a much larger clone is one base away. The sample contains more than one DNA sequence encoding this CDR3. This chain links TRBV2 with TRBJ2-5, with D possibly called TRBD1 or TRBD2 (6 bases each). CDR3 length: 13 amino acids. From germline, CDR1 is SNHLY and CDR2 FYNNEI. The CDR3: CASSRGPRETQYF. In DNA, the CDR3 is TGCGCCAGCAGTCGGGGGCCTCGGGAGACCCAGTACTTC.

This clone has more than one count but fewer than ten. This chain joins TRBV10-3 and TRBJ2-7; D gene uncertain. Germline-derived CDR1 and CDR2 are ENHRY and SYGVKD. Deletions cut 4 bases from V and 2 bases from J, with 6 bases between. CDR3 length: 12 residues. This chain's CDR3 is CAISGVTYEQYF. The CDR3 bases are TGTGCCATCAGTGGAGTAACCTACGAGCAGTACTTC.

This clone came up a few times. The genes are TRBV29-1 and TRBJ2-7; TRBD2 matches at 8 bases. The ends lost 7 bases at V and 3 bases at J; junction bases unmatched: 8. The CDR3 totals 13 residues. Germline CDR1 SQVTM, CDR2 ANQGSEA. CDR3 coding DNA: TGCAGCGCTACTAGCGGTTCAAACTACGAGCAGTACTTC. The encoded protein is CSATSGSNYEQYF.

The chain joins TRBV2 to TRBJ1-2; D is unclear. This CDR3 region has 12 residues. V lost 6 bases, J lost 5 bases, and 10 bases lay in between. CDR1 is SNHLY, CDR2 FYNNEI, per germline. The CDR3 DNA reads TGTGCCAGCAGCGATGGACGGTATGGCTACACCTTC. Amino acids: CASSDGRYGYTF.

This chain connects TRBV11-3 to TRBJ2-3; 9 nucleotides agree with TRBD1. Germline V gene lookup returns CDR1 SGHNT and CDR2 YENEEA. The CDR3 runs to 15 residues. Trimming cost V 5 bases and J 2 bases; bases outside gene matches: 5. The CDR3 sequence: CASSLGQGNTDTQYF. CDR3 nucleotides: TGTGCCAGCAGCCTGGGACAGGGCAACACAGATACGCAGTATTTT.

The chain recombines TRBV25-1 with TRBJ2-6, with D uncertain. This CDR3 comprises 13 residues. Germline CDR1 reads MGHDK; CDR2 reads SYGVNS. The ends were cut back, 7 bases at V and 3 bases at J, with 7 bases in the middle. The CDR3 sequence is CASTEVGANVLTF. In DNA form, the CDR3 reads TGTGCCAGCACCGAGGTTGGGGCCAACGTCCTGACTTTC.

This sequence joins TRBV4-1 and TRBJ2-4, with 12 bases that match TRBD2. Trimming cost V 11 bases and J 3 bases; bases outside gene matches: 11. The CDR3 has 16 residues. CDR1 is MGHRA, CDR2 YSYEKL, per germline. Here the CDR3 reads CASRTLAGGGKNIQYF. The CDR3 DNA is TGCGCCTCCAGGACACTAGCGGGGGGAGGCAAAAACATTCAGTACTTC.

This clone turned up a few times. The chain couples TRBV9 to TRBJ1-2; TRBD1 matches 12 bases. Germline CDR1 reads SGDLS; CDR2 reads YYNGEE. The CDR3 has 15 residues. With 6 bases clipped from V and 8 bases from J, the junction kept 11 bases outside the gene matches. CDR3 in amino acids: CASTEGQGAKVGYTF. CDR3 coding DNA: TGTGCCAGCACCGAGGGACAGGGGGCGAAGGTCGGCTACACCTTC.

This clone turned up a few times. The chain couples TRBV4-2 to TRBJ2-1; TRBD2 aligns across 8 bases. In germline, CDR1 is LGHNA, CDR2 YNFKEQ. The V gene end was trimmed by 1 base and the J gene end by 2 bases; junction bases not matched to a gene: 1. The CDR3 is 15 amino acids. DNA of the CDR3: TGTGCCAGCAGCCAAGCCGGGGGGGCCTACAATGAGCAGTTCTTC. This codes for CASSQAGGAYNEQFF.

This clone was detected once. V usage is TRBV2 and J usage is TRBJ1-1; 9 nucleotides align to TRBD1. The CDR3 loop spans 14 amino acids. Unmatched junction bases numbered 5, after V lost 6 bases and J lost 3 bases. CDR1 and CDR2 (germline): SNHLY, FYNNEI. The CDR3 nucleotides read TGTGCCAGCAGCAGACAGGGGGTAGACACTGAAGCTTTCTTT. Protein product: CASSRQGVDTEAFF. Drawing the rest from reference TRBV2 and TRBJ1-1, the complete variable domain is EPEVTQTPSHQVTQMGQEVILRCVPISNHLYFYWYRQILGQKVEFLVSFYNNEISEKSEIFDDQFSVERPDGSNFTLKIRSTKLEDSAMYFCASSRQGVDTEAFFGQGTRLTVV.

V is TRBV6-5 and J is TRBJ2-3; weak D call: TRBD2 (6 bases). The V gene's germline CDR1 is MNHEY and CDR2 SVGAGI. The CDR3 contains 12 residues. With 6 bases removed from V and 5 bases from J, the gap between germline ends came to 9 bases. CDR3 DNA sequence: TGTGCCAGCAGCATCGGGGGAGATACGCAGTATTTT. This sequence encodes CASSIGGDTQYF.

The chain employs TRBV4-2 and TRBJ1-1; 7 nucleotides agree with TRBD1. CDR3 size: 16 residues. CDR1 is LGHNA, CDR2 YNFKEQ, per germline. V lost 1 base and J lost 1; bases outside the gene matches: 6. The CDR3 DNA is TGTGCCAGCAGCCAAGCCGGGTCAGGGGGGAACACTGAAGCTTTCTTT. Translated: CASSQAGSGGNTEAFF.

This clone was found many times. This sample includes further DNA sequences coding for the same CDR3. V and J are TRBV25-1 and TRBJ1-5; D is possibly TRBD1 (5 bases). V lost 0 bases to trimming and J lost 7 bases, with 13 bases between them. The CDR3 sequence is 15 residues long. Germline V gene data show CDR1 as MGHDK and CDR2 as SYGVNS. CDR3 sequence reads: CASSEYGGQGQPQHF. CDR3 in DNA: TGTGCCAGCAGTGAATACGGGGGTCAGGGCCAGCCCCAGCATTTT.

This clone was counted a few times. The chain recombines TRBV25-1 with TRBJ1-1; no clear D. The CDR3 length is 14 residues. The V end lost 2 bases, the J end lost 1 base, and 8 bases lay between the germline ends. CDR1 and CDR2 from the germline V gene are MGHDK and SYGVNS. CDR3 amino acids: CASSEGWANTEAFF. The CDR3 bases are TGTGCCAGCAGTGAAGGATGGGCGAACACTGAAGCTTTCTTT.

The chain combines TRBV27 with TRBJ1-1, with TRBD1 identical over 9 bases. The V gene's germline CDR1 is MNHEY and CDR2 SMNVEV (reference sequence). This CDR3 has 16 residues. Germline trimming cut 3 bases from V and 1 base from J; bases unmatched to any gene: 6. CDR3 nucleotides: TGTGCCAGCAGTTTTGGGGACAGGGCGACGAACACTGAAGCTTTCTTT. Protein product: CASSFGDRATNTEAFF.

The chain employs TRBV7-2 and TRBJ2-4; possibly TRBD1 or TRBD2 for D (5 bases each). The CDR3 extends over 13 amino acids. Germline CDR1 SGHTA, CDR2 FQGNSA. V shed 5 bases and J shed 2 bases, with 7 bases lying between them. The CDR3 here is CASSPGPKNIQYF. CDR3 coding DNA: TGTGCCAGCAGCCCGGGACCCAAAAACATTCAGTACTTC.

V gene TRBV11-2 combines with J gene TRBJ1-1; D gene ambiguous. From germline, CDR1 is SGHAT and CDR2 FQNNGV. The ends were cut back, 5 bases at V and 3 bases at J, with 19 bases in the middle. The CDR3 is 16 amino acids. CDR3 residues: CASSPSWVEADTEAFF. For the CDR3, the DNA is TGTGCCAGCAGCCCCTCGTGGGTCGAAGCGGACACTGAAGCTTTCTTT.

V and J are TRBV7-6 and TRBJ2-3, with D tentatively TRBD1 (5 bases). CDR1 SGHVS and CDR2 FNYEAQ come from the germline V gene. V was cut by 2 bases and J by 0 bases, with 15 bases left in between. This CDR3 region has 17 residues. CDR3: CASSLFTGTTSTDTQYF. DNA for the CDR3: TGTGCCAGCAGCTTATTCACAGGAACGACTAGCACAGATACGCAGTATTTT.

The table lists this clone with a few counts. V and J are TRBV5-4 and TRBJ1-1; TRBD1 aligns across 9 bases. The junction had 14 bases not matched to a gene; V was cut back by 6 bases and J by 8 bases. This CDR3 has 15 residues. Germline V gene sequence: CDR1 SGHNT, CDR2 YYREEE (reference sequence). This chain's CDR3 is CASTAPGQGNLEAFF. CDR3 nucleotide sequence: TGTGCCAGCACCGCCCCGGGACAGGGAAATTTGGAAGCTTTCTTT.

This clone was seen a handful of times. The same CDR3 can be traced to other DNA sequences in this sample. The chain employs TRBV5-1 and TRBJ2-7, with D maybe TRBD1 (5 bases). This CDR3 spans 13 amino acids. Trimming stripped 5 bases from V and 3 bases from J, with 12 bases between. Germline values: CDR1 SGHRS, CDR2 YFSETQ. The CDR3 spells CASSPTQGYEQYF. The CDR3 DNA reads as TGCGCCAGCAGTCCCACCCAGGGCTACGAGCAGTACTTC.

The sample holds a few counts of this clone. The DNA of the CDR3 is TGCGCCAGCAGCTTGGGCACGGACCTTAACTATGGCTACACCTTC. The encoded protein is CASSLGTDLNYGYTF. V gene TRBV5-1 combines with J gene TRBJ1-2; no clear D. In germline, CDR1 is SGHRS, CDR2 YFSETQ. Deletions cut 0 bases from V and 1 base from J, with 10 bases between. The CDR3 is 15 residues long.

Many counts were recorded for this clone. The genes are TRBV14 and TRBJ2-7; no definite D call. Germline V gene lookup returns CDR1 SGHDN and CDR2 FVKESK. CDR3 length: 12 amino acids. V was trimmed by 5 bases and J by 6 bases, leaving 11 bases between them. The CDR3 bases are TGTGCCAGCAGCTACATGTATAGCGAGCAGTACTTC. Protein sequence: CASSYMYSEQYF.

The chain combines TRBV28 with TRBJ1-2; no firm D call. The CDR3 covers 13 residues. Germline values: CDR1 MDHEN, CDR2 SYDVKM. The V end was cut by 5 bases, the J end by 1 base, with 8 bases between. The CDR3 loop reads CASSDRGNYGYTF. The CDR3 DNA reads as TGTGCCAGCAGTGACCGAGGTAACTATGGCTACACCTTC.

The chain employs TRBV28 and TRBJ2-7; D call uncertain. Germline CDR1 and CDR2: MDHEN and SYDVKM. The germline V and J ends were trimmed by 2 bases and 3 bases, with 8 bases remaining between them. CDR3 length equals 13 residues. The CDR3 DNA reads TGTGCCAGCAGTTTAGGGCACGACTACGAGCAGTACTTC. Residues: CASSLGHDYEQYF.

This clone was seen repeatedly, ten times or more. V is TRBV13 and J is TRBJ2-7; 12 bases align to TRBD2. The CDR3 has 16 amino acids. With 4 bases clipped from V and 1 base from J, the junction kept 5 bases outside the gene matches. Germline assignment: CDR1 PRHDT and CDR2 FYEKMQ (reference sequence). CDR3 amino acids: CASSSDGLAGSYEQYF. The CDR3 bases are TGTGCCAGCAGCTCCGATGGACTAGCGGGGTCCTACGAGCAGTACTTC.